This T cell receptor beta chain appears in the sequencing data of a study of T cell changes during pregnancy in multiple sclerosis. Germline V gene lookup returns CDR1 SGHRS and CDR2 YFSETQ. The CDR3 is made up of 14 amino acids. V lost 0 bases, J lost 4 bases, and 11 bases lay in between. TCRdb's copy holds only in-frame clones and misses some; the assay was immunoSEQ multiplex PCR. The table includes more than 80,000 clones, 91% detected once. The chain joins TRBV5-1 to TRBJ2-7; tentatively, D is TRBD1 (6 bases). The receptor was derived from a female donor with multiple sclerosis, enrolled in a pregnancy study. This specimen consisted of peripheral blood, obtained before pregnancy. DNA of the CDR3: TGCGCCAGCAGCTTGGTGGGACACCAATACGAGCAGTACTTC. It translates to CASSLVGHQYEQYF.